This TCR beta chain was recorded in a study of T-cell memory formation after mild COVID-19 (dated by TCRdb to about 2021). Study-level background: TCR sequence clusters from the two donors were largely donor specific. Longitudinal TCRalpha and TCRbeta repertoire sequencing tracked T-cell clones expanding and contracting after mild COVID-19 in two donors. The cohort was made up of two young adult volunteers, one female and one male, who were previously healthy. General conclusions and limits of the study: Contracting CD4+ clones turned up mainly in the CM and EM memory subsets, whereas EMRA was where CD8+ clones were enriched. Some responding clones were found in pre-infection memory, which suggests that pre-existing cross-reactive memory T cells took part in the SARS-CoV-2 response. SARS-CoV-2 specificity of the second-wave clones peaking on day 37 was not confirmed. The study included only a couple of mild cases, and larger cohorts that include severe cases with pre-infection samples were judged to be necessary. Clones contracting from day 15 to 85 had balanced CD4/CD8 phenotypes, while a second wave expanding from day 15 to 37 was biased towards CD4+.

The sequencing machine was an Illumina NovaSeq 6000. TCRalpha and TCRbeta cDNA libraries were constructed by 5'RACE with constant-segment primers, with sample barcodes and unique molecular identifiers being introduced. RNA was extracted from every sample with Trizol reagent. Libraries were amplified in two PCR steps, with a second sample barcode and Illumina TruSeq adapters added in the second step. The libraries were sequenced on an Illumina NovaSeq using 2 x 150 bp paired-end reads. From the authors' description of their analysis: With migec v1.2.7, reads were demultiplexed and then collapsed into UMI-guided consensus sequences. Using mixcr v2.1.11, UMI consensuses were aligned to TRA and TRB V and J templates and then assembled into clonotypes. A clonotype was counted as expanded or contracted only when both edgeR and NoisET called the clonotype significant, with the noise models trained on biological replicates. For edgeR calls, the cutoffs were a false discovery rate-adjusted p below 0.01 and a log2 fold-change threshold of 1. As an exploratory analysis of dynamics, max-normalized trajectories of the 1000 most abundant clonotypes were examined by PCA with hierarchical clustering. The CD4 or CD8 phenotype of responding clones was assigned using the separately sequenced CD4+ and CD8+ repertoires. Using fastp at Q25 and MiXCR, TCRdb reprocessed the public reads and kept productive beta chains. Merged by CDR3 protein, the rows form single entries marked with the most common genes and DNA. TCRdb, not the authors, supplied the V and J calls. Counted in this sample were about 560,000 distinct CDR3 sequences; 17% of them appeared once. The ten largest account for roughly 8.2% of the sample.

Ficoll-Paque density gradient centrifugation was used to isolate PBMCs. On this clonotype itself: Its antigen target is currently unknown. No quality values exist for individual bases; no much larger clone is one base distant.

The germline V gene (reference sequence) sets CDR1 to SEHNR and CDR2 to FQNEAQ. The CDR3 runs 15 residues from the cysteine to the phenylalanine. Left in the record is the CDR3 DNA by itself, 45 bases read in frame from the first base. Between the V and J ends, shortened by 5 bases and 4 bases respectively, the junction contains 15 bases. Input material: PBMCs or a T cell subset sorted from them (not recorded which). The TCR comes from an adult woman who had mild COVID-19 (a few samples of this study predate the infection). The sample titles of this study are shuffled in the database, so cell type and time point are left out; the donor was told from shared clones. Recombination connected TRBV7-9 to TRBJ2-1, and the D gene may be TRBD2, 5 bases matching. The DNA reads TGTGCCAGCAGCCGCCCCCGGGGTCCGTACAATGAGCAGTTCTTC. This codes for CASSRPRGPYNEQFF.